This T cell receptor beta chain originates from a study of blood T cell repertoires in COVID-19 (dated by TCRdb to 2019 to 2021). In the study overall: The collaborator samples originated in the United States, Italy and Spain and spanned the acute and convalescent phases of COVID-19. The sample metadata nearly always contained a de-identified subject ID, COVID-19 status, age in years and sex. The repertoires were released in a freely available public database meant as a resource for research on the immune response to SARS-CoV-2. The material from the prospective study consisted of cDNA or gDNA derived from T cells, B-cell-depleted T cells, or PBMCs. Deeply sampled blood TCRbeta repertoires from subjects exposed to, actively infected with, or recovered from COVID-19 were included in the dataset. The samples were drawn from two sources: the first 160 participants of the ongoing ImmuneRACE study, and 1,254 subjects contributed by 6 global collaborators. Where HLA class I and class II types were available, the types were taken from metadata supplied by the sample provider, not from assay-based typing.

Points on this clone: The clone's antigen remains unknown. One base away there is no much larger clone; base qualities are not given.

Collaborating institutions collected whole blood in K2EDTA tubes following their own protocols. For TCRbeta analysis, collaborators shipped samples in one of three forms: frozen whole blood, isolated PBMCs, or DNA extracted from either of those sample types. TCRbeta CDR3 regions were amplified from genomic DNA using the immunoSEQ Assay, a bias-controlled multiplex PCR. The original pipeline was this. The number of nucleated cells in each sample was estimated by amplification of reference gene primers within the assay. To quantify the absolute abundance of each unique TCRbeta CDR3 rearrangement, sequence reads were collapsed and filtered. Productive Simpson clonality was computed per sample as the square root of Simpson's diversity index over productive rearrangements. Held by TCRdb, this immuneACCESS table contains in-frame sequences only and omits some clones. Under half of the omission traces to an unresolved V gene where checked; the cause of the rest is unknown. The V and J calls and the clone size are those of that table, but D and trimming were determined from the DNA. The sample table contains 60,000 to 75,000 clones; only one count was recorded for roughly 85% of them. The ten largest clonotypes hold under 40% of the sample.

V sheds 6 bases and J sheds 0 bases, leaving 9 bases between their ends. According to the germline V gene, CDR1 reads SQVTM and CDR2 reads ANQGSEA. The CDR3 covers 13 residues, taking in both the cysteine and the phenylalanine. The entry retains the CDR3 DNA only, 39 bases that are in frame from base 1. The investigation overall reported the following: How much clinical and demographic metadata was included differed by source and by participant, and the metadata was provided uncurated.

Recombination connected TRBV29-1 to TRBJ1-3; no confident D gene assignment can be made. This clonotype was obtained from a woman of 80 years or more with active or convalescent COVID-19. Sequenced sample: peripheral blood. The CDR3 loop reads CSVLQSSGNTIYF. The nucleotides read TGCAGCGTATTACAGAGCTCTGGAAACACCATATATTTT.